Shown below are 24 T cell receptor beta chains from a single sample sequenced in a study of blood T cell repertoires in COVID-19. The method was immunoSEQ multiplex PCR; TCRdb's version includes in-frame clones alone and lacks a portion of them. The table has 65,000 to 70,000 clones, roughly 85% seen once. The specimen sequenced was peripheral blood. Receptors originate from a woman aged 55-69 years with acute or convalescent COVID-19.

The J gene is TRBJ1-1, the V gene TRBV6-5; 7 bases match TRBD1. The CDR3 spans 15 residues. Trimming at V came to 6 bases and at J to 4 bases, leaving 11 bases not matched to a gene. The germline V gene has CDR1 MNHEY and CDR2 SVGAGI. This CDR3 is CASRSSSQGFTEAFF. The CDR3 coding sequence is TGTGCCAGCAGATCGTCCTCACAGGGGTTCACTGAAGCTTTCTTT.

This rearrangement joins TRBV19 to TRBJ1-4; 7 bases match TRBD1. V was clipped by 6 bases and J by 2 bases; unmatched bases: 9. Germline loops: CDR1 LNHDA, CDR2 SQIVND (reference sequence). This CDR3 is built from 16 residues. Written as DNA, the CDR3 is TGTGCCAGTAGCGATATTTTGGGACAGACTAATGAAAAACTGTTTTTT. Its translation is CASSDILGQTNEKLFF.

This clone was detected a few times. The rearrangement uses TRBV5-4 and TRBJ1-2; TRBD1 matches 8 bases. Per the germline V gene, CDR1 is SGHNT and CDR2 is YYREEE (reference sequence). The CDR3 extends over 15 amino acids. Unmatched junction bases numbered 6, after V lost 4 bases and J lost 1 base. The CDR3 loop is CASSPDRAINYGYTF. The CDR3 nucleotides read TGTGCCAGCAGCCCGGACAGGGCAATTAACTATGGCTACACCTTC.

The rearrangement uses TRBV6-5 and TRBJ1-2; 7 nucleotides match TRBD1. V gave up 2 bases and J gave up 7 bases; unmatched junction bases: 7. CDR3 size: 14 residues. The germline V gene has CDR1 MNHEY and CDR2 SVGAGI. The CDR3 bases are TGTGCCAGCAGTTACCAACAGGGGATGAGTGGCTACACCTTC. Translation gives CASSYQQGMSGYTF.

This rearrangement joins TRBV27 to TRBJ1-2; TRBD1 aligns across 11 bases. This CDR3 has 14 residues. In germline, CDR1 is MNHEY, CDR2 SMNVEV (reference sequence). Trimming at V came to 5 bases and at J to 5 bases, leaving 4 bases not matched to a gene. The CDR3 sequence: CASSTDRGLYGYTF. The CDR3 DNA is TGTGCCAGCAGTACGGACAGGGGGCTTTATGGCTACACCTTC.

This clone was picked up one time. This rearrangement joins TRBV18 to TRBJ1-2; 7 nucleotides match TRBD1. Per germline, CDR1 KGHSH and CDR2 LQKENI. CDR3 length equals 15 residues. V gave up 6 bases and J gave up 3 bases; unmatched junction bases: 10. CDR3: CASSRQGIGDYGYTF. The CDR3 DNA is TGTGCCAGCTCTCGACAGGGCATTGGGGACTATGGCTACACCTTC.

This chain connects TRBV6-5 to TRBJ2-1; no clear D. V lost 6 bases, J lost 3 bases, and 6 bases lay in between. The CDR3 runs to 12 residues. Germline V gene data show CDR1 as MNHEY and CDR2 as SVGAGI. CDR3 residues: CASRQLYNEQFF. CDR3 sequence (DNA): TGTGCCAGCAGACAGCTCTACAATGAGCAGTTCTTC.

This chain joins TRBV4-1 and TRBJ2-2, with D perhaps TRBD2 (6 bases). This CDR3 spans 15 amino acids. Trimming cost V 1 base and J 8 bases, with 14 bases left between them. Germline V lookup: CDR1 MGHRA, CDR2 YSYEKL. In nucleotides, the CDR3 is TGCGCCAGCAGCCAAGCTGGCGGGACCGGAGGGGAGCTGTTTTTT. Protein sequence: CASSQAGGTGGELFF.

The V call is TRBV7-2, the J call TRBJ1-6; 8 bases match TRBD1. Trimming took 5 bases from V and 10 from J; bases not matched to a gene: 4. CDR3 length equals 13 residues. Per the germline V gene, CDR1 is SGHTA and CDR2 is FQGNSA. CDR3 in amino acids: CASSPDRDSPLHF. The CDR3 DNA is TGTGCCAGCAGCCCGGACAGGGACTCACCCCTCCACTTT.

This clone was seen a single time. J is TRBJ1-3 and V is TRBV30; tentatively, D is TRBD1 (5 bases). V was trimmed by 0 bases and J by 4 bases, leaving 19 bases between them. Germline V CDR1 and CDR2: GTSNPN, SVGIG (reference sequence). This CDR3 has 17 amino acids. The CDR3 protein is CAWSVPIGARAGNTIYF. CDR3 in DNA: TGTGCCTGGAGTGTACCGATAGGGGCGCGCGCGGGAAACACCATATATTTT.

This chain links TRBV29-1 with TRBJ1-1; D is unclear. Germline CDR1 reads SQVTM; CDR2 reads ANQGSEA. Trimming pared 5 bases from V and 0 bases from J, leaving 10 bases between. There are 13 residues in the CDR3. As DNA, the CDR3 is TGCAGCGTTTCGACAACCTTGAACACTGAAGCTTTCTTT. The encoded protein is CSVSTTLNTEAFF.

The chain is built from TRBV7-6 and TRBJ2-5; TRBD2 agrees at 10 bases. CDR3 length: 15 amino acids. Trimming at V came to 8 bases and at J to 1 base, leaving 7 bases not matched to a gene. Looked up from germline, CDR1 is SGHVS and CDR2 is FNYEAQ. Here the CDR3 reads CASPSSGSPQETQYF. Written as DNA, the CDR3 is TGTGCCAGCCCGTCTAGCGGGAGTCCCCAAGAGACCCAGTACTTC. The complete variable domain, with remaining parts taken from reference TRBV7-6 and TRBJ2-5, reads GAGVSQSPRYKVTKRGQDVALRCDPISGHVSLYWYRQALGQGPEFLTYFNYEAQQDKSGLPNDRFSAERPEGSISTLTIQRTEQRDSAMYRCASPSSGSPQETQYFGPGTRLLVL.

The chain recombines TRBV5-1 with TRBJ2-1; 14 bases are a match to TRBD2. The CDR3 has 17 amino acids. The ends lost 3 bases at V and 4 bases at J; junction bases unmatched: 6. Germline CDR1 reads SGHRS; CDR2 reads YFSETQ. As DNA, the CDR3 is TGCGCCAGCAGCTGGCGACTAGCGGGAGGGGATTACAATGAGCAGTTCTTC. Translation gives CASSWRLAGGDYNEQFF.

The chain links TRBV5-5 to TRBJ1-2; 7 positions agree with TRBD1. CDR1 is SGHKS and CDR2 is YYEKEE in the germline V gene (reference sequence). The CDR3 runs to 16 residues. Trimming at V came to 4 bases and at J to 5 bases, leaving 14 bases not matched to a gene. CDR3 in DNA: TGTGCCAGCAGCCTAGACTGGGCAGGGGGGCAGTATGGCTACACCTTC. This encodes CASSLDWAGGQYGYTF.

The chain employs TRBV7-3 and TRBJ1-2; D is possibly TRBD1 (6 bases). V was shortened by 3 bases and J by 6 bases, with 17 bases between the two germline ends. This CDR3 spans 15 amino acids. Germline CDR1 reads SGHTA; CDR2 reads FQGTGA. DNA of the CDR3: TGTGCCAGCAGCTTCACAGGGCTGAGTAAGAATGGCTACACCTTC. This sequence encodes CASSFTGLSKNGYTF.

This chain connects TRBV5-1 to TRBJ2-5; 10 bases align to TRBD2. CDR1 SGHRS and CDR2 YFSETQ come from the germline V gene. CDR3 size: 15 residues. V lost 1 base to trimming and J lost 0 bases; unmatched junction nucleotides: 0. DNA of the CDR3: TGCGCCAGCAGCTTGCTAGCGGGGGACCAAGAGACCCAGTACTTC. This translates into CASSLLAGDQETQYF.

V usage is TRBV14 and J usage is TRBJ2-7, with no clear D. There are 14 residues in the CDR3. In germline, CDR1 is SGHDN, CDR2 FVKESK. The V end lost 4 bases, the J end lost 4 bases, and 14 bases lay between the germline ends. The CDR3 nucleotides read TGTGCCAGCAGCCCCAACCCGCGGATTTACGAGCAGTACTTC. Protein: CASSPNPRIYEQYF.

A few counts support this clone. The CDR3 loop reads CASSLSWTGGFDYGYTF. The CDR3 nucleotides read TGTGCCAGTAGTTTGTCCTGGACAGGGGGCTTTGACTATGGCTACACCTTC. The chain links TRBV19 to TRBJ1-2; 11 bases are a match to TRBD1. The CDR3 has 17 amino acids. Looked up from germline, CDR1 is LNHDA and CDR2 is SQIVND (reference sequence). V lost 5 bases to trimming and J lost 3 bases; unmatched junction nucleotides: 11.

V and J are TRBV2 and TRBJ2-3; D gene ambiguous. CDR1 SNHLY and CDR2 FYNNEI come from the germline V gene. V was shortened by 3 bases and J by 2 bases, with 9 bases between the two germline ends. The CDR3 consists of 14 residues. CDR3 loop: CASSEGRYTDTQYF. The CDR3 region has the DNA TGTGCCAGCAGTGAGGGCAGGTACACAGATACGCAGTATTTT.

The rearrangement uses TRBV6-6 and TRBJ2-3; 7 bases line up with TRBD2. V shed 4 bases and J 5 bases; nucleotides not matched to a gene: 9. The CDR3 has 15 residues. Germline CDR1 and CDR2: MNHNY and SVGAGI (reference sequence). CDR3 DNA sequence: TGTGCCAGCAGTTTTCTCCTGCGGGAGCGAGATACGCAGTATTTT. It translates to CASSFLLRERDTQYF.

CDR3 DNA sequence: TGTGCCAGTACCCCAGGGACAGTGGGTTATTATCAGCCCCAGCATTTT. It codes for CASTPGTVGYYQPQHF. This rearrangement joins TRBV19 to TRBJ1-5; 7 bases align to TRBD1. CDR1 and CDR2 (germline): LNHDA, SQIVND (reference sequence). The CDR3 is 16 amino acids. J was trimmed by 5 bases and V by 7 bases; bases with no gene match: 14.

V and J are TRBV5-4 and TRBJ2-3; TRBD1 aligns across 7 bases. Germline assignment: CDR1 SGHNT and CDR2 YYREEE (reference sequence). V lost 3 bases to trimming and J lost 2 bases; unmatched junction nucleotides: 12. CDR3 size: 17 residues. Here the CDR3 DNA reads TGTGCCAGCAGCTCCCGGGACAGAGGTCTCCTCACAGATACGCAGTATTTT. Protein: CASSSRDRGLLTDTQYF.

This chain connects TRBV9 to TRBJ2-7; the D gene is possibly TRBD2 (6 bases). CDR3 length: 15 amino acids. The V end was cut by 0 bases, the J end by 2 bases, with 12 bases between. Germline V gene lookup returns CDR1 SGDLS and CDR2 YYNGEE. The CDR3 DNA reads as TGTGCCAGCAGCGTAGGGGGAGGCTTGACCTACGAGCAGTACTTC. This encodes CASSVGGGLTYEQYF.

V gene TRBV9 combines with J gene TRBJ2-3; 9 nucleotides agree with TRBD2. This CDR3 region has 17 residues. The V gene's germline CDR1 is SGDLS and CDR2 YYNGEE. V gave up 4 bases and J gave up 2 bases; unmatched junction bases: 11. The CDR3 DNA reads TGTGCCAGCAGCCCAGAAGGGCTAGCGGGGATCACAGATACGCAGTATTTT. Translated: CASSPEGLAGITDTQYF.